This T cell receptor (beta chain) emerged from a study of cytomegalovirus exposure and HLA in healthy donors. This clone has only a few counts. Antigen: not known. The PCR employed 60 Vbeta primers together with 13 Jbeta primers. Assay: immunoSEQ multiplex PCR; the TCRdb copy retains only in-frame clones and omits some. Here the sample spans around 67,000 clones, 75% being singletons. General observations from the study: Associated with cytomegalovirus, according to the listing, were 150 to 200 TCR beta chains.

The CDR3 sequence is 17 residues long. The J segment lost 0 bases and the V segment lost 5 bases, leaving 7 bases of the junction unmatched. The J gene is TRBJ2-6, the V gene TRBV5-3; 8 bases map to TRBD1. TRBV5-3 is sorted into the ORF group, with uncertain function. The sequencing input was PBMCs. The source is a woman aged 25-40 years in good health and CMV-seropositive. CDR3 sequence reads: CARSTGTGGSGANVLTF. CDR3 DNA sequence: TGTGCCAGAAGTACCGGGACAGGAGGCTCTGGGGCCAACGTCCTGACTTTC.